This TCR beta chain was found in a study of cytomegalovirus exposure and HLA in healthy donors. The study's findings and limits: As was reported, the classifier diagnosed cytomegalovirus status with high specificity and sensitivity. Despite most TCR sequences being rare, some public TCRs occurred in many donors. Researchers catalogued about 150 TCR beta chains as cytomegalovirus-associated.

On this clone: As yet, its antigen is unknown.

Germline V gene data show CDR1 as MDHEN and CDR2 as SYDVKM. Trimming took 6 bases from V and 0 from J, leaving 18 bases between them. CDR3 length equals 17 residues. The protocol was immunoSEQ multiplex PCR, while the TCRdb copy is restricted to in-frame clones and leaves out a portion. The sample comprises about 200,000 clones, less than 90% of which are singletons, and 4.5% to 6% rests with the top ten. This receptor was identified in a woman aged 18-29 years in good health and CMV-seronegative. The sequenced sample consisted of PBMCs. The chain joins TRBV28 to TRBJ1-5, with no clear D. CDR3 residues: CASRRAPGTYSNQPQHF. As DNA, the CDR3 is TGTGCCAGCAGGAGGGCCCCCGGAACCTATAGCAATCAGCCCCAGCATTTT.